Sequencing of this T cell receptor (beta chain) was carried out in a study of T cells after yellow fever vaccination. At the level of the study: Fractions of low cell number were prepared using SMART-Seq v4 Ultra Low Input.

On this clonotype: Its antigen is unknown.

The germline V and J ends were trimmed by 3 bases and 5 bases, with 6 bases remaining between them. This CDR3 contains 12 residues. Looked up from germline, CDR1 is SEHNR and CDR2 is FQNEAQ (reference sequence). Study observations and caveats: Subsequent to the booster, the majority of primary-vaccination clones reappeared (about 97% CD4, approximately 90% CD8).

Production of TCR cDNA was by 5'RACE template switching, which also added a universal primer site and UMIs. TCRdb re-called the 5' RACE reads with MiXCR, one entry per CDR3 protein. The data show around 350,000 distinct CDR3 sequences, roughly 10% seen once. This TCR was recovered from a man aged 18 to 30 who received the YFV17D yellow fever vaccine. The material was PBMCs, obtained on the day of the first yellow fever vaccination. The chain links TRBV7-9 to TRBJ2-3; D not resolved. The CDR3 bases are TGTGCCAGCAGCTTGGATAAAGATACGCAGTATTTT. It specifies CASSLDKDTQYF.